What follows are 22 T cell receptor beta chains derived from one specimen sequenced in a study of blood T cell repertoires in COVID-19. Here immunoSEQ multiplex PCR was the method, and the copy in TCRdb shows in-frame clones only, minus some. Of roughly 300,000 clones listed, 70% to 90% are singletons. The sample comprised PBMCs or T cells enriched from blood (not recorded which). The receptor source for this set is a woman aged 18-30 years who had recovered from COVID-19.

The count of this clone is one. The rearrangement joins TRBV9 to TRBJ2-3; 12 nucleotides align to TRBD2. Germline V lookup: CDR1 SGDLS, CDR2 YYNGEE. J was trimmed by 7 bases and V by 3 bases; bases with no gene match: 6. The CDR3 extends over 15 amino acids. Written as DNA, the CDR3 is TGTGCCAGCAGCGCTAGCGGGGGGGCCGGGAATACGCAGTATTTT. Translation: CASSASGGAGNTQYF.

The chain is built from TRBV18 and TRBJ2-1; the match to TRBD2 covers 10 bases. Germline V lookup: CDR1 KGHSH, CDR2 LQKENI. The junction had 12 bases not matched to a gene; V was cut back by 6 bases and J by 7 bases. CDR3 length: 16 residues. CDR3: CASSHASGGAKNEQFF. Here the CDR3 DNA reads TGTGCCAGCTCCCACGCAAGCGGGGGGGCCAAGAATGAGCAGTTCTTC.

The rearrangement links TRBV5-4 to TRBJ1-1; D is possibly TRBD1 (6 bases). This CDR3 comprises 14 residues. V was trimmed by 3 bases and J by 1 base, leaving 10 bases between them. Germline V CDR1 and CDR2: SGHNT, YYREEE (reference sequence). This CDR3 reads CASSSTGANTEAFF. In DNA form, the CDR3 reads TGTGCCAGCAGCTCGACAGGCGCGAACACTGAAGCTTTCTTT.

This chain connects TRBV9 to TRBJ1-5; D is uncertain. V shed 0 bases and J shed 2 bases, with 9 bases lying between them. Germline values: CDR1 SGDLS, CDR2 YYNGEE. The CDR3 covers 15 residues. The CDR3 sequence is CASSVDGVGNQPQHF. The CDR3 nucleotides read TGTGCCAGCAGCGTAGACGGGGTGGGCAATCAGCCCCAGCATTTT. The variable domain in full, with the rest retrieved from reference TRBV9 and TRBJ1-5, is DSGVTQTPKHLITATGQRVTLRCSPRSGDLSVYWYQQSLDQGLQFLIQYYNGEERAKGNILERFSAQQFPDLHSELNLSSLELGDSALYFCASSVDGVGNQPQHFGDGTRLSIL.

V is TRBV2 and J is TRBJ1-1, with no clear D. The ends were cut back, 6 bases at V and 7 bases at J, with 6 bases in the middle. In germline, CDR1 is SNHLY, CDR2 FYNNEI. CDR3 length: 10 amino acids. The CDR3 is CASSPVEAFF. Written as DNA, the CDR3 is TGTGCCAGCAGCCCAGTTGAAGCTTTCTTT.

V gene TRBV5-6 combines with J gene TRBJ2-5; D remains ambiguous. The CDR3 is made up of 14 amino acids. Trimming pared 3 bases from V and 0 bases from J, leaving 9 bases between. CDR1 is SGHDT and CDR2 is YYEEEE in the germline V gene. The CDR3: CASSSSLYQETQYF. As DNA, the CDR3 is TGTGCCAGCAGCTCCTCCCTATACCAAGAGACCCAGTACTTC.

J is TRBJ1-1 and V is TRBV28, with D tentatively TRBD1 (6 bases). Germline V gene lookup returns CDR1 MDHEN and CDR2 SYDVKM. Trimming left V 4 bases short and J 4 bases short, with 13 bases between. This CDR3 has 14 residues. In DNA, the CDR3 is TGTGCCAGCAGTTCGGACAGTTTCATCACTGAAGCTTTCTTT. Residues: CASSSDSFITEAFF.

The rearrangement joins TRBV18 to TRBJ1-2; 9 bases fit TRBD1. The CDR3 loop spans 15 amino acids. Germline CDR1 reads KGHSH; CDR2 reads LQKENI. Trimming at V came to 4 bases and at J to 8 bases, leaving 11 bases not matched to a gene. Here the CDR3 reads CASSLERGTGLGYTF. The DNA of the CDR3 is TGTGCCAGCTCACTGGAGCGAGGGACAGGGTTGGGCTACACCTTC.

The CDR3 sequence: CASSTLRTVSTDTQYF. The DNA for the CDR3 is TGTGCCAGTAGTACCCTTAGGACAGTGAGCACAGATACGCAGTATTTT. This chain connects TRBV19 to TRBJ2-3, with D possibly matching TRBD1 (6 bases). Per the germline V gene, CDR1 is LNHDA and CDR2 is SQIVND (reference sequence). Trimming took off 4 bases at V and 0 bases at J, with 14 bases between the two ends. This CDR3 is built from 16 residues.

The chain uses TRBV25-1 and TRBJ1-4; 9 bases align to TRBD1. Germline loops: CDR1 MGHDK, CDR2 SYGVNS. Germline trimming cut 6 bases from V and 7 bases from J; bases unmatched to any gene: 6. This CDR3 contains 14 residues. CDR3 sequence: CASRVRDRAEKLFF. The CDR3 coding sequence is TGTGCCAGCAGAGTCCGGGACAGGGCTGAAAAACTGTTTTTT.

The chain links TRBV6-5 to TRBJ1-1; 7 bases align to TRBD1. J gave up 6 bases and V 7 bases, and 8 bases lay outside the gene matches. The length of the CDR3 is 13 residues. Germline V lookup: CDR1 MNHEY, CDR2 SVGAGI. CDR3 nucleotide sequence: TGTGCCAGCACTACAGGGGATGTTGCTGAAGCTTTCTTT. It is translated as CASTTGDVAEAFF.

In this sample, this clone turned up a few times. The J gene is TRBJ2-1, the V gene TRBV28; 7 nucleotides line up with TRBD2. This CDR3 is 17 amino acids long. Per the germline V gene, CDR1 is MDHEN and CDR2 is SYDVKM. Trimming at V came to 5 bases and at J to 4 bases, leaving 14 bases not matched to a gene. CDR3 sequence reads: CASSPLGLVAKYNEQFF. The CDR3 DNA reads as TGTGCCAGCAGTCCCTTAGGACTAGTCGCTAAATACAATGAGCAGTTCTTC.

The chain uses TRBV6-5 and TRBJ2-7, with D possibly matching TRBD2 (7 bases). The CDR3 covers 13 residues. CDR1 is MNHEY and CDR2 is SVGAGI in the germline V gene. Trimming took 8 bases from V and 2 from J, leaving 13 bases between them. The CDR3 DNA follows: TGTGCCAGCGGGGGGGCGATGGCCTACGAGCAGTACTTC. Residues: CASGGAMAYEQYF.

The rearrangement uses TRBV27 and TRBJ1-6, with 10 bases lining up with TRBD1. The CDR3 runs to 18 residues. Germline lookup yields CDR1 MNHEY and CDR2 SMNVEV (reference sequence). Losses at the gene ends were 6 bases for V and 9 bases for J; bases not matched to a gene: 17. The CDR3 DNA sequence: TGTGCCAGCAGATATTATCAGGGGACAGGGGTAATCGGTTCACCCCTCCACTTT. Amino acid sequence: CASRYYQGTGVIGSPLHF.

This chain connects TRBV4-1 to TRBJ1-1; D is undetermined. The CDR3 consists of 14 residues. The V gene's germline CDR1 is MGHRA and CDR2 YSYEKL. V was trimmed by 1 base and J by 4 bases, leaving 10 bases between them. The CDR3, as DNA: TGCGCCAGCAGCCAAGTGAGCCTTGGCACTGAAGCTTTCTTT. The encoded protein is CASSQVSLGTEAFF.

This clone was counted only a few times. V gene TRBV2 combines with J gene TRBJ2-7; TRBD1 agrees at 10 bases. The CDR3 spans 15 residues. V lost 10 bases and J lost 4; bases outside the gene matches: 13. Germline CDR1 reads SNHLY; CDR2 reads FYNNEI. The CDR3 bases are TGTGCCATCCAAACGGGGACAGGGGAACTTTACGAGCAGTACTTC. As protein: CAIQTGTGELYEQYF.

The DNA of the CDR3 is TGTGCCTGGAGTGTTGGCCACCAGGGACTAGCGGGACGCAATGAGCAGTTCTTC. Amino acids: CAWSVGHQGLAGRNEQFF. The chain combines TRBV30 with TRBJ2-1, with 13 nucleotides matching TRBD2. Germline V lookup: CDR1 GTSNPN, CDR2 SVGIG (reference sequence). V shed 0 bases and J 6 bases; nucleotides not matched to a gene: 11. The CDR3 loop spans 18 amino acids.

This rearrangement joins TRBV11-2 to TRBJ2-7; the match to TRBD2 covers 8 bases. The CDR3 has 16 amino acids. Looked up from germline, CDR1 is SGHAT and CDR2 is FQNNGV. V shed 3 bases, J shed 1 base, and the junction held 8 bases outside the gene matches. The CDR3 DNA is TGTGCCAGCAGCTTGTTAAGCGGGAGCCCATCCTACGAGCAGTACTTC. It is translated as CASSLLSGSPSYEQYF.

The chain recombines TRBV28 with TRBJ2-3; TRBD2 is a possible D gene (7 bases). V was clipped by 6 bases and J by 5 bases, with 18 bases between them. The CDR3 runs to 15 residues. Germline assignment: CDR1 MDHEN and CDR2 SYDVKM. CDR3 in DNA: TGTGCCAGCAGCTATAGGGGGGGGTATGGAGATACGCAGTATTTT. This encodes CASSYRGGYGDTQYF.

The chain is built from TRBV4-1 and TRBJ1-1; D not resolved. Per the germline V gene, CDR1 is MGHRA and CDR2 is YSYEKL. This CDR3 contains 13 residues. V gave up 3 bases and J gave up 9 bases, with 14 bases separating them. The CDR3 bases are TGCGCCAGCAGCCAGTCTCGGGGAGGAAAAGCTTTCTTT. Translated, it gives CASSQSRGGKAFF.

This chain uses TRBV4-1 with TRBJ1-6; 7 nucleotides match TRBD1. V dropped 6 bases and J dropped 11; count of bases not matched to a gene: 13. Germline-derived CDR1 and CDR2 are MGHRA and YSYEKL. The CDR3 extends over 15 amino acids. The CDR3 bases are TGCGCCAGCAGAGGGGGTTCACAGGGGCCGACACCCCTCCACTTT. Amino acids: CASRGGSQGPTPLHF.

The chain recombines TRBV30 with TRBJ2-3, with 12 bases identical to TRBD2. The CDR3 covers 18 residues. Germline assignment: CDR1 GTSNPN and CDR2 SVGIG (reference sequence). V was pared by 1 base and J by 4 bases, with 12 bases of the junction left unmatched. The DNA of the CDR3 is TGTGCCTGGAGTGCTTCTCCCTCTAGCGGGAGGGCTGCAGATACGCAGTATTTT. Amino acids: CAWSASPSSGRAADTQYF. The full variable domain, its missing parts supplied by reference TRBV30 and TRBJ2-3, is SQTIHQWPATLVQPVGSPLSLECTVEGTSNPNLYWYRQAAGRGLQLLFYSVGIGQISSEVPQNLSASRPQDRQFILSSKKLLLSDSGFYLCAWSASPSSGRAADTQYFGPGTRLTVL.